This passage covers 21 T cell receptor beta chains from one sample sequenced in a study of shared clonotypes between healthy human individuals. TCRdb keeps only in-frame clones here, not all; method: immunoSEQ multiplex PCR. Of about 2.1 million clones detected, about 92% appear once; the ten largest clones hold roughly 1.8%. Naive CD8 populations comprised CD45RO-negative cells positively selected for CCR7, excluding terminally differentiated effector memory CD45RA+ cells. The sample was naive CD8+ T cells from PBMCs. Receptors were obtained from a man between 18 and 29 years old in good health. Some clones in this sample may be carry-over from other donors' samples.

The chain joins TRBV9 to TRBJ1-5; 9 bases line up with TRBD1. Trimming took 3 bases from V and 5 from J; bases not matched to a gene: 12. Germline V CDR1 and CDR2: SGDLS, YYNGEE. The CDR3 length is 17 residues. The CDR3 sequence is CASSEGTGKGLDQPQHF. In DNA, the CDR3 is TGTGCCAGCAGCGAAGGGACAGGGAAAGGGTTGGATCAGCCCCAGCATTTT.

This chain uses TRBV7-9 with TRBJ2-6; D is uncertain. V lost 5 bases to trimming and J lost 0 bases, with 14 bases between them. This CDR3 has 17 residues. Germline V gene lookup returns CDR1 SEHNR and CDR2 FQNEAQ (reference sequence). The CDR3 spells CASSQPVRDSGANVLTF. The CDR3 nucleotides are TGTGCCAGCAGCCAACCTGTTAGGGACTCTGGGGCCAACGTCCTGACTTTC.

The rearrangement links TRBV11-2 to TRBJ1-2, with D uncertain. V lost 2 bases, J lost 3 bases, and 10 bases lay in between. Per germline, CDR1 SGHAT and CDR2 FQNNGV. CDR3 length equals 14 residues. The CDR3 sequence is CASSLTRTDYGYTF. In DNA, the CDR3 is TGTGCCAGCAGCTTAACTCGGACGGACTATGGCTACACCTTC.

The gene calls are TRBV6-5 and TRBJ1-2; possible D gene TRBD1, 6 bases. Looked up from germline, CDR1 is MNHEY and CDR2 is SVGAGI. This CDR3 is 13 amino acids long. The ends were cut back, 2 bases at V and 5 bases at J, with 9 bases in the middle. The CDR3 loop is CASSYGTHYGYTF. The DNA for the CDR3 is TGTGCCAGCAGTTACGGGACACATTATGGCTACACCTTC.

In regard to this clone: The same CDR3 can be traced to other DNA sequences in this sample. J is TRBJ2-1 and V is TRBV19, with 7 bases that match TRBD2. Trimming at V came to 3 bases and at J to 0 bases, leaving 2 bases not matched to a gene. The CDR3 has 15 amino acids. CDR1 LNHDA and CDR2 SQIVND come from the germline V gene (reference sequence). Here the CDR3 DNA reads TGTGCCAGTAGTATCATAGCGGGCTCCTACAATGAGCAGTTCTTC. Translating gives CASSIIAGSYNEQFF.

The chain employs TRBV27 and TRBJ2-1; a weak D match, TRBD1 (5 bases). Germline CDR1 and CDR2: MNHEY and SMNVEV (reference sequence). Trimming removed 3 bases at V and 3 bases at J, with 9 bases between. The CDR3 totals 14 residues. Here the CDR3 reads CASSFGRVYNEQFF. For the CDR3, the DNA is TGTGCCAGCAGTTTTGGCAGGGTCTACAATGAGCAGTTCTTC.

This clone came up once. This chain connects TRBV27 to TRBJ1-4; D may be TRBD1 (5 bases). The CDR3 has 14 amino acids. V gave up 1 base and J gave up 6 bases, with 9 bases separating them. The germline gives CDR1 MNHEY, CDR2 SMNVEV (reference sequence). The CDR3 loop is CASSLLGGHEKLFF. In DNA, the CDR3 is TGTGCCAGCAGTTTATTGGGGGGTCATGAAAAACTGTTTTTT.

The J gene is TRBJ2-7, the V gene TRBV29-1, with D possibly TRBD1 on 6 matching bases. CDR3 length: 15 amino acids. Per the germline V gene, CDR1 is SQVTM and CDR2 is ANQGSEA. V was cut by 1 base and J by 4 bases, with 17 bases left in between. In nucleotides, the CDR3 is TGCAGCGTTGAAGCAGCGAGGCAGGGACAATACGAGCAGTACTTC. It is translated as CSVEAARQGQYEQYF.

This clone was seen a few times. The CDR3 DNA reads as TGTGCCAGCAGCCTGCGGGACAGGGAGTACAATGAGCAGTTCTTC. Translated: CASSLRDREYNEQFF. The chain is built from TRBV7-6 and TRBJ2-1; 9 positions agree with TRBD1. Germline values: CDR1 SGHVS, CDR2 FNYEAQ. This CDR3 has 15 amino acids. V lost 5 bases and J lost 4; bases outside the gene matches: 6.

J is TRBJ2-7 and V is TRBV14, with 7 bases aligning to TRBD1. The germline CDR1 and CDR2 sequences are SGHDN and FVKESK. CDR3 length: 13 amino acids. Trimming cost V 4 bases and J 5 bases; bases outside gene matches: 5. Here the CDR3 DNA reads TGTGCCAGCAGCCCCAGGGGGTACCACGAGCAGTACTTC. It is translated as CASSPRGYHEQYF.

This clone was detected a few times. This chain links TRBV2 with TRBJ2-7, with 8 bases identical to TRBD1. Germline loops: CDR1 SNHLY, CDR2 FYNNEI. J lost 3 bases, V lost 6 bases, and 7 bases had no gene match. The CDR3 runs 14 residues. The CDR3 nucleotides read TGTGCCAGCAGGGCCGGGACAGGAGACTACGAGCAGTACTTC. Amino acids: CASRAGTGDYEQYF.

The V and J genes are TRBV19 and TRBJ1-2, with 8 bases fitting TRBD1. The CDR3 loop spans 17 amino acids. V lost 5 bases to trimming and J lost 0 bases; unmatched junction nucleotides: 11. Germline V CDR1 and CDR2: LNHDA, SQIVND (reference sequence). The CDR3 nucleotides are TGTGCCAGTAGTCCGGGGACAGGTAGACTAACTAACTATGGCTACACCTTC. This sequence encodes CASSPGTGRLTNYGYTF.

The V call is TRBV29-1, the J call TRBJ2-2, with D possibly matching TRBD2 (6 bases). The CDR3 spans 13 residues. CDR1 is SQVTM and CDR2 is ANQGSEA in the germline V gene. V was shortened by 6 bases and J by 6 bases, with 14 bases between the two germline ends. CDR3 DNA sequence: TGCAGCGTCCTAGTAGGAGGGCCCGGGGAGCTGTTTTTT. Its protein product is CSVLVGGPGELFF.

This sequence joins TRBV2 and TRBJ1-1; 9 bases agree with TRBD1. This CDR3 comprises 13 residues. Germline V lookup: CDR1 SNHLY, CDR2 FYNNEI. Losses at the gene ends were 6 bases for V and 10 bases for J; bases not matched to a gene: 9. CDR3 sequence (DNA): TGTGCCAGCAGGGGAGGACAGGGGTTGTTAGCTTTCTTT. Translated, it gives CASRGGQGLLAFF.

The V call is TRBV28, the J call TRBJ2-2; a possible D gene is TRBD2 (5 bases). This CDR3 is built from 15 residues. Germline assignment: CDR1 MDHEN and CDR2 SYDVKM. Trimming took 1 base from V and 7 from J, leaving 13 bases between them. The CDR3 bases are TGTGCCAGCAGTTTATTTACGGGGTTGAGCGGGGAGCTGTTTTTT. Amino acid sequence: CASSLFTGLSGELFF.

The chain is built from TRBV7-9 and TRBJ2-1; D not certain. CDR3 size: 15 residues. Germline CDR1 is SEHNR and CDR2 is FQNEAQ (reference sequence). Trimming removed 5 bases from V and 0 bases from J, with 11 bases in between. CDR3 bases: TGTGCCAGCAGCCCTCGGACCGTCTCCTACAATGAGCAGTTCTTC. Its protein is CASSPRTVSYNEQFF.

With respect to this clone: This sample also contains other DNA sequences that code for the same CDR3. The chain joins TRBV9 to TRBJ1-2; D not certain. V lost 2 bases and J lost 2, with 4 bases in between. Germline CDR1 SGDLS, CDR2 YYNGEE. The CDR3 loop spans 12 amino acids. The CDR3 protein is CASSVQNYGYTF. CDR3 sequence (DNA): TGTGCCAGCAGCGTCCAGAACTATGGCTACACCTTC.

The rearrangement links TRBV7-9 to TRBJ2-7; TRBD1 aligns across 8 bases. J lost 5 bases, V lost 5 bases, and 17 bases had no gene match. Germline values: CDR1 SEHNR, CDR2 FQNEAQ (reference sequence). The CDR3 length is 17 residues. The CDR3 loop is CASSPQGAGLGGHEQYF. The CDR3 coding sequence is TGTGCCAGCAGCCCTCAGGGGGCAGGCCTTGGGGGACACGAGCAGTACTTC.

The CDR3 DNA reads as TGTGCCAGCAGTGAGAAAGGCGGGACAGGGGCCTACAATGAGCAGTTCTTC. Its translation is CASSEKGGTGAYNEQFF. The chain combines TRBV6-1 with TRBJ2-1; 10 nucleotides line up with TRBD1. The CDR3 consists of 17 residues. Per the germline V gene, CDR1 is MNHNS and CDR2 is SASEGT. Trimming cost V 3 bases and J 2 bases; bases outside gene matches: 7.

This chain joins TRBV27 and TRBJ2-3, with D possibly TRBD2 on 7 matching bases. The germline V gene has CDR1 MNHEY and CDR2 SMNVEV (reference sequence). CDR3 length equals 16 residues. The V end was cut by 4 bases, the J end by 0 bases, with 14 bases between. The CDR3 nucleotides are TGTGCCAGCAGTTACCGGGGGGCGGTTAGCACAGATACGCAGTATTTT. Translated: CASSYRGAVSTDTQYF.

The CDR3 sequence is CSARGSGNQPQHF. The CDR3 region has the DNA TGCAGCGCCAGGGGATCTGGCAATCAGCCCCAGCATTTT. J is TRBJ1-5 and V is TRBV29-1, with a weak D call TRBD1 (6 bases). The CDR3 is made up of 13 amino acids. The V end was cut by 7 bases, the J end by 2 bases, with 12 bases between. From germline, CDR1 is SQVTM and CDR2 ANQGSEA.